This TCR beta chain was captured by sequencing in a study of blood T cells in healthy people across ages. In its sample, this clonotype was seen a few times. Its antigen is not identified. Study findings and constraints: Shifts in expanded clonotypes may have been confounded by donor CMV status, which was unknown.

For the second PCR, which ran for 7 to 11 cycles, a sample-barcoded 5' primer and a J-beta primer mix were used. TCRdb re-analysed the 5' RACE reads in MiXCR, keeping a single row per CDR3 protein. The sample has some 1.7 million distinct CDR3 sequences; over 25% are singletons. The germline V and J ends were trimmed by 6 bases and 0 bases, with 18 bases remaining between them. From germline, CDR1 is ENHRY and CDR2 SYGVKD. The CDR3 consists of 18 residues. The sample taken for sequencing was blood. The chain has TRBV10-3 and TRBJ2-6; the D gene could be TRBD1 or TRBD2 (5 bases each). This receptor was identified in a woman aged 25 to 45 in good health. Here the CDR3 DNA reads TGTGCCATCAGATTAACTCAAGGGGAGAGCTCTGGGGCCAACGTCCTGACTTTC. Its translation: CAIRLTQGESSGANVLTF.